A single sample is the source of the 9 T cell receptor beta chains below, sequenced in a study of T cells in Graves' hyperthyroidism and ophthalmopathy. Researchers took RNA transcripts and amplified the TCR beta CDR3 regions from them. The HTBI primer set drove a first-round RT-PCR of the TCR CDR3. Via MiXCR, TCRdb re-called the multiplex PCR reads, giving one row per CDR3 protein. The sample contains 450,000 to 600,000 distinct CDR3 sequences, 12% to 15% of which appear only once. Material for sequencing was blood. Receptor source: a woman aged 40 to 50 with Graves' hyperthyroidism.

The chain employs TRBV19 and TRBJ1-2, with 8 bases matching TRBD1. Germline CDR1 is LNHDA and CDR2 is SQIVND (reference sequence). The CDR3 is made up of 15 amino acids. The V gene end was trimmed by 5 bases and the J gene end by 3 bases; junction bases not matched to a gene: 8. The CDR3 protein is CASSYPDRAYYGYTF. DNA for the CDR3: TGTGCCAGTAGTTACCCGGACAGGGCCTACTATGGCTACACCTTC.

CDR3 in amino acids: CASSFELDTGELFF. The CDR3 DNA sequence: TGCGCCAGCAGCTTTGAACTCGACACCGGGGAGCTGTTTTTT. V and J are TRBV5-1 and TRBJ2-2; no clear D. V was pared by 2 bases and J by 3 bases, with 8 bases between. Germline-derived CDR1 and CDR2 are SGHRS and YFSETQ. The length of the CDR3 is 14 residues.

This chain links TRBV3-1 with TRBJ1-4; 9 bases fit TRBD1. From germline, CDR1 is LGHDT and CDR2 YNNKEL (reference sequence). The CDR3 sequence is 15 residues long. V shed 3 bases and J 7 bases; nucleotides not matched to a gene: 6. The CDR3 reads CASSHTPGQGEKLFF. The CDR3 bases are TGTGCCAGCAGCCACACACCGGGACAGGGTGAAAAACTGTTTTTT.

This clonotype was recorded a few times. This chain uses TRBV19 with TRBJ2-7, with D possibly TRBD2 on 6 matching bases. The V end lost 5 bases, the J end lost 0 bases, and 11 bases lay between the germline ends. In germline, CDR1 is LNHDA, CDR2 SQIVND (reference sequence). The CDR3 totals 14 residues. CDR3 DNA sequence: TGTGCCAGTAGTGCGGGACTCAACTCCTACGAGCAGTACTTC. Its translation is CASSAGLNSYEQYF.

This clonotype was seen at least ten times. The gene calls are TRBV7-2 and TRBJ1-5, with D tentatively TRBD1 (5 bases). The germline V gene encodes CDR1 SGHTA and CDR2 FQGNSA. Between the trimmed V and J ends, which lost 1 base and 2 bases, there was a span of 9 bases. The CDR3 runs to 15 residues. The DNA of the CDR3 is TGTGCCAGCAGCTTAGACGGGGACCGCAATCAGCCCCAGCATTTT. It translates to CASSLDGDRNQPQHF.

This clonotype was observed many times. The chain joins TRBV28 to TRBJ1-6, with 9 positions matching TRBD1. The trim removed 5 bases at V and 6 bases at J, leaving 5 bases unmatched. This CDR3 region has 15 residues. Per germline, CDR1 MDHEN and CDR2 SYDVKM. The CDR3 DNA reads TGTGCCAGCAGTCTTCCGGGACAGGGTAATTCACCCCTCCACTTT. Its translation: CASSLPGQGNSPLHF.

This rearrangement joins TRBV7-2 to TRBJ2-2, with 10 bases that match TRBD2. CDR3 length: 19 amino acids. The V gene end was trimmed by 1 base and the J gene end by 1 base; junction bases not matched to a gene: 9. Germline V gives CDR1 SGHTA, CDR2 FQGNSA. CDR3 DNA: TGTGCCAGCAGCTTAGTATCCCGTCTAGCGGGAGTGAACACCGGGGAGCTGTTTTTT. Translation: CASSLVSRLAGVNTGELFF.

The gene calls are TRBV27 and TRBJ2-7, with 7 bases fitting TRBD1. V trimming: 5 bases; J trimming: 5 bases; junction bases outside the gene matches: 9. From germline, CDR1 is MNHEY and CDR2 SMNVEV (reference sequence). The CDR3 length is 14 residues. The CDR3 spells CASSPDRTNNEQYF. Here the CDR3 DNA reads TGTGCCAGCAGTCCGGACAGGACCAACAACGAGCAGTACTTC.

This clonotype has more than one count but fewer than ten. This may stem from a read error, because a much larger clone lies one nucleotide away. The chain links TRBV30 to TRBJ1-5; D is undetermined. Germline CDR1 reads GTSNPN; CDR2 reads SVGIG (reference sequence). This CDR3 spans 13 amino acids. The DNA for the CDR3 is TGTACCTGGAGTGTATCTCTGGGACAGCCCCAGCATTTT. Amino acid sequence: CTWSVSLGQPQHF.